This T cell receptor (beta chain) was recorded in a study of a mutant IDH1 vaccine in newly diagnosed glioma. The length of the CDR3 is 17 residues. CDR1 is SEHNR and CDR2 is FQNEAQ in the germline V gene (reference sequence). The V segment lost 1 base and the J segment 1 base; nucleotides outside the gene matches: 8. Turning to this clone: Its specificity is unknown.

Time point indicated: week 5, during vaccination. Each vaccine dose was 300 ug of mutant IDH1 20-mer peptide, with topical imiquimod. The assay was immunoSEQ multiplex PCR, and TCRdb's table has in-frame clones only and misses some. The table records approximately 60,000 clones, roughly 80% of them present only once. The chain recombines TRBV7-9 with TRBJ1-2; the match to TRBD1 covers 8 bases. Sequences were derived from PBMCs, sampled from a glioma patient whose treatment included an IDH1 peptide vaccine. The TCR originated in a woman in her late teens or twenties with glioma. Some clones in this sample may be carry-over from other donors' samples. CDR3 protein: CASSLGSGQVFNYGYTF. In DNA, the CDR3 is TGTGCCAGCAGCTTAGGTTCGGGACAGGTTTTTAACTATGGCTACACCTTC.